A single sample is the source of the 5 T cell receptor beta chains below, sequenced in a study of blood T cell repertoires in COVID-19. The method was immunoSEQ multiplex PCR; TCRdb's version includes in-frame clones alone and lacks a portion of them. The profile covers about 160,000 clones, with roughly 85% appearing a single time and roughly 3% taken by the ten largest. Sequencing used peripheral blood. The receptors were sampled from a human donor with acute or convalescent COVID-19. The donor label of this sample is uncertain.

The V gene is TRBV5-6, the J gene TRBJ2-3; the match to TRBD2 covers 7 bases. In germline, CDR1 is SGHDT, CDR2 YYEEEE. This CDR3 comprises 19 residues. Trimming took 4 bases from V and 1 from J; bases not matched to a gene: 18. CDR3 residues: CASSGNLREGLAGTDTQYF. CDR3 nucleotide sequence: TGTGCCAGCAGCGGAAACTTAAGGGAGGGGCTAGCGGGCACAGATACGCAGTATTTT.

V usage is TRBV9 and J usage is TRBJ2-1; possible D gene TRBD1, 5 bases. Germline V CDR1 and CDR2: SGDLS, YYNGEE. The CDR3 is made up of 16 amino acids. The V end lost 1 base, the J end lost 0 bases, and 11 bases lay between the germline ends. CDR3 nucleotides: TGTGCCAGCAGCGTAAGGGGCTCCCACTCCTACAATGAGCAGTTCTTC. The encoded protein is CASSVRGSHSYNEQFF.

V is TRBV28 and J is TRBJ1-5; tentative D call: TRBD1 (5 bases). CDR3 size: 14 residues. Germline values: CDR1 MDHEN, CDR2 SYDVKM. Trimming left V 8 bases short and J 0 bases short, with 11 bases between. The CDR3 nucleotides read TGTGCCAGCGGTCCGGGGGATAGCAATCAGCCCCAGCATTTT. The encoded protein is CASGPGDSNQPQHF.

The chain is built from TRBV4-2 and TRBJ2-1; TRBD2 matches 12 bases. V gave up 1 base and J gave up 4 bases; unmatched junction bases: 2. This CDR3 is built from 16 residues. Per the germline V gene, CDR1 is LGHNA and CDR2 is YNFKEQ. The CDR3: CASSQAGLAGYNEQFF. The CDR3 bases are TGTGCCAGCAGCCAAGCAGGACTAGCGGGGTACAATGAGCAGTTCTTC.

The V call is TRBV7-9, the J call TRBJ1-3, with D perhaps TRBD1 (5 bases). Between the trimmed V and J ends, which lost 1 base and 2 bases, there was a span of 9 bases. Germline CDR1 is SEHNR and CDR2 is FQNEAQ (reference sequence). CDR3 length: 15 residues. The CDR3: CASSLGGRAGNTIYF. CDR3 coding DNA: TGTGCCAGCAGCTTAGGTGGCAGGGCTGGAAACACCATATATTTT.